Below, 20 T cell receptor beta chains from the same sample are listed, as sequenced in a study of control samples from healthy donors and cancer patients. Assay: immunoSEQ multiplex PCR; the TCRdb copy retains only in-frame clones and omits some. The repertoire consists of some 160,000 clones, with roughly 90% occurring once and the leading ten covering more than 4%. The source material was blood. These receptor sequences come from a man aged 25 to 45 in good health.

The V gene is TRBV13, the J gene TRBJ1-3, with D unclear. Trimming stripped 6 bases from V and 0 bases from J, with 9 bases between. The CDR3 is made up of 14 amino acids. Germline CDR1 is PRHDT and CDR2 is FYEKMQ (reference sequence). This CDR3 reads CASSLLSSGNTIYF. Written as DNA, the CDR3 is TGTGCCAGCAGTCTCCTGAGCTCTGGAAACACCATATATTTT. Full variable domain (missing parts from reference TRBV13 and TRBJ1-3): AAGVIQSPRHLIKEKRETATLKCYPIPRHDTVYWYQQGPGQDPQFLISFYEKMQSDKGSIPDRFSAQQFSDYHSELNMSSLELGDSALYFCASSLLSSGNTIYFGEGSWLTVV.

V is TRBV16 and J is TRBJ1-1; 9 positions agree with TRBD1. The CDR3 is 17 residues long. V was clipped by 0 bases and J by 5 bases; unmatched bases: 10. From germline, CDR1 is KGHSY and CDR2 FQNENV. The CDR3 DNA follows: TGTGCCAGCAGCCAATCTCTGGGACAGGGCCCGCTTACTGAAGCTTTCTTT. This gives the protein CASSQSLGQGPLTEAFF. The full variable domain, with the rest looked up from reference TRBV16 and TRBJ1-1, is GEEVAQTPKHLVRGEGQKAKLYCAPIKGHSYVFWYQQVLKNEFKFLISFQNENVFDETGMPKERFSAKCLPNSPCSLEIQATKLEDSAVYFCASSQSLGQGPLTEAFFGQGTRLTVV.

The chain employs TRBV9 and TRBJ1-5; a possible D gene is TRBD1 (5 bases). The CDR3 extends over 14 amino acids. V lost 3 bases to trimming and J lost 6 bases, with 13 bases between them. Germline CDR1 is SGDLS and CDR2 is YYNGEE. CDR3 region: CASSAEQGSQPQHF. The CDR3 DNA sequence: TGTGCCAGCAGCGCAGAGCAGGGTTCTCAGCCCCAGCATTTT.

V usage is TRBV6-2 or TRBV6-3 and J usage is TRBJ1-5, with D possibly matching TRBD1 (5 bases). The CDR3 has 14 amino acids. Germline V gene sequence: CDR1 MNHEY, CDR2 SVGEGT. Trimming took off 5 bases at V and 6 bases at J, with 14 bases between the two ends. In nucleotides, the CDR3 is TGTGCCAGCAGTCTTTTATCCGACAGTCAGCCCCAGCATTTT. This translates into CASSLLSDSQPQHF.

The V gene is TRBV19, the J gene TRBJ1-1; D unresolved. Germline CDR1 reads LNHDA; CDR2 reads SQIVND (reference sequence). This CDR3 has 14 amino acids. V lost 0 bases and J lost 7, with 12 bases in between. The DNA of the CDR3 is TGTGCCAGTAGTATAGAAGGGCTGGTGGGTGAAGCTTTCTTT. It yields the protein CASSIEGLVGEAFF.

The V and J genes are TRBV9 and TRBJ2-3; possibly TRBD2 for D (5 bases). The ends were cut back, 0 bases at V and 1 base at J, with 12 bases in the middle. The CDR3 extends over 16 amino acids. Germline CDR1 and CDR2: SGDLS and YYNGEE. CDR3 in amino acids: CASSVVRFGGTDTQYF. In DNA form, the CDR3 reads TGTGCCAGCAGCGTAGTCCGGTTCGGGGGCACAGATACGCAGTATTTT. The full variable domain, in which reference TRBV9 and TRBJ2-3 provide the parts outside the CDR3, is DSGVTQTPKHLITATGQRVTLRCSPRSGDLSVYWYQQSLDQGLQFLIQYYNGEERAKGNILERFSAQQFPDLHSELNLSSLELGDSALYFCASSVVRFGGTDTQYFGPGTRLTVL.

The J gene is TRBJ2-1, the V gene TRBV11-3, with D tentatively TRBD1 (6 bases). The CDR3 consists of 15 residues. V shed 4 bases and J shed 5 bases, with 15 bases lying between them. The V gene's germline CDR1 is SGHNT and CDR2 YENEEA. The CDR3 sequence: CASSYQGPGHNEQFF. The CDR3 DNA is TGTGCCAGCAGCTATCAGGGGCCTGGGCACAATGAGCAGTTCTTC.

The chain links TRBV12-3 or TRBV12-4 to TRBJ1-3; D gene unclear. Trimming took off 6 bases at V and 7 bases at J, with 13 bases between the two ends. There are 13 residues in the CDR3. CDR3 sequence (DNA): TGTGCCAGCAGGCCCCCGGAGTCGAACACCATATATTTT. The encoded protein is CASRPPESNTIYF.

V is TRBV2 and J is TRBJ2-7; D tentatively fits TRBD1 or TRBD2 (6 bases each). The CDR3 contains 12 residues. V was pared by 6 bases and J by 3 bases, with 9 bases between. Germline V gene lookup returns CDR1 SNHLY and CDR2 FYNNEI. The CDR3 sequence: CASRGGDYEQYF. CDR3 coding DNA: TGTGCCAGCAGGGGGGGCGACTACGAGCAGTACTTC.

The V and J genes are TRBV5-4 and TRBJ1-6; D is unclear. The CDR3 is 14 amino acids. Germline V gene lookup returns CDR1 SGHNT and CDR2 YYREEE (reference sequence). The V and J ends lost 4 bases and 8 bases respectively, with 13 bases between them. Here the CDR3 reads CASSTQVSDSPLHF. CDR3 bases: TGTGCCAGCAGCACGCAGGTTTCAGATTCACCCCTCCACTTT. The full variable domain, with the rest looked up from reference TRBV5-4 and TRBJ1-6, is ETGVTQSPTHLIKTRGQQVTLRCSSQSGHNTVSWYQQALGQGPQFIFQYYREEENGRGNFPPRFSGLQFPNYSSELNVNALELDDSALYLCASSTQVSDSPLHFGNGTRLTVT.

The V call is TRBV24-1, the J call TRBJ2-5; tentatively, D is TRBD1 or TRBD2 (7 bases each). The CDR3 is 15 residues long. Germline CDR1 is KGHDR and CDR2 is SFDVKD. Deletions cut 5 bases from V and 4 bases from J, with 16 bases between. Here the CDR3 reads CATSARGRGGETQYF. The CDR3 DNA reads TGTGCCACCAGTGCCCGTGGCAGGGGGGGAGAGACCCAGTACTTC.

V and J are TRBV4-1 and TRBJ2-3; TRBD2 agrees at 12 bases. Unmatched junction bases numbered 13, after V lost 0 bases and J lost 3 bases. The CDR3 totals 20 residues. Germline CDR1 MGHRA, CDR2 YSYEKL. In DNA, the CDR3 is TGCGCCAGCAGCCAAGATGGGCAAAGGGCTAGCGGGGGGGCGACAGATACGCAGTATTTT. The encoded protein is CASSQDGQRASGGATDTQYF.

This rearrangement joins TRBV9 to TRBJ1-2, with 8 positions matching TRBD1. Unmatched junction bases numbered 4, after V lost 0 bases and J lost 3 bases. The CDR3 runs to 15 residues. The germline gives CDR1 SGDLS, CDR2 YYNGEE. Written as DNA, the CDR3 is TGTGCCAGCAGCGTAGAAGGACAGGGCTACTATGGCTACACCTTC. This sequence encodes CASSVEGQGYYGYTF.

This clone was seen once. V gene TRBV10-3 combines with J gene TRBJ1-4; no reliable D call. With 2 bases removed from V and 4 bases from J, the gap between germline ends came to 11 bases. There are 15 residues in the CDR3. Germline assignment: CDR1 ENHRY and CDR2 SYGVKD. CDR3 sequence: CAISENTASNEKLFF. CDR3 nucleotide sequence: TGTGCCATCAGTGAGAACACAGCCAGTAATGAAAAACTGTTTTTT.

The chain's CDR3 is CASSEDRGPITDTQYF. The CDR3 DNA sequence: TGTGCCAGCAGTGAGGACAGGGGGCCGATCACAGATACGCAGTATTTT. The chain uses TRBV25-1 and TRBJ2-3; TRBD1 matches at 11 bases. The V gene's germline CDR1 is MGHDK and CDR2 SYGVNS. The junction had 4 bases not matched to a gene; V was cut back by 3 bases and J by 2 bases. The CDR3 consists of 16 residues.

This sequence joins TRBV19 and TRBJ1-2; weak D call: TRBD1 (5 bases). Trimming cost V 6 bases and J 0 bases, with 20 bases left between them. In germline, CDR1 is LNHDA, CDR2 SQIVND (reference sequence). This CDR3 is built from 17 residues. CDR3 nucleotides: TGTGCCAGTAGGGCGGATCGACGGGGCCCGTCTAACTATGGCTACACCTTC. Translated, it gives CASRADRRGPSNYGYTF.

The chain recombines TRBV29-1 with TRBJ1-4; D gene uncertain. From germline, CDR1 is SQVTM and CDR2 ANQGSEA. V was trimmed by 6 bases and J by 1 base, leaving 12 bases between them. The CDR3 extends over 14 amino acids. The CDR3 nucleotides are TGCAGCGTGGCGACGTCTGGAACTAATGAAAAACTGTTTTTT. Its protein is CSVATSGTNEKLFF.

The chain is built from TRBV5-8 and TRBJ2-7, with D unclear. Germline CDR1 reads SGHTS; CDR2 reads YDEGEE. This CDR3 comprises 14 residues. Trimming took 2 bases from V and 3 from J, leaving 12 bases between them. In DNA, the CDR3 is TGTGCCAGCAGCTTCCGCGACGGCTACTACGAGCAGTACTTC. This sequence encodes CASSFRDGYYEQYF.

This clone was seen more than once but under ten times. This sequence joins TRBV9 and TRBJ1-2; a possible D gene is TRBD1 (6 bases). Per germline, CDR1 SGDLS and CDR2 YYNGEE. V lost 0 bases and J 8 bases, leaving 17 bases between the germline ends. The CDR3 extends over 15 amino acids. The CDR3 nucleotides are TGTGCCAGCAGCGTAGGAGTAGGGGGAGGGCACGGCTACACCTTC. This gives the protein CASSVGVGGGHGYTF.

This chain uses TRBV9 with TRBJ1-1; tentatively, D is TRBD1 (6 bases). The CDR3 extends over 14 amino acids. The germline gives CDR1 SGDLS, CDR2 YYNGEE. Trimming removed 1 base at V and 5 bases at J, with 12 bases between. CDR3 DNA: TGTGCCAGCAGCGTACTAGGACAGCTGACTGAAGCTTTCTTT. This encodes CASSVLGQLTEAFF.